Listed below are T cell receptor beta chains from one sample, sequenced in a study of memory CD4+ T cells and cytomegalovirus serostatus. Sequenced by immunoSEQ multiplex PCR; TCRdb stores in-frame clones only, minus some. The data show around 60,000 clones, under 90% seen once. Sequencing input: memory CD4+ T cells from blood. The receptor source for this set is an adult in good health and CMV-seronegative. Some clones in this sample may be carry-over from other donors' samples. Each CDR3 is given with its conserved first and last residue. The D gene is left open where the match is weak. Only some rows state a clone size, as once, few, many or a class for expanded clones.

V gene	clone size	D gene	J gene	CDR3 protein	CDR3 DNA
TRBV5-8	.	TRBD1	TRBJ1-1	CASSRGTYRGNTEAFF	TGTGCCAGCAGTCGTGGTACCTACAGGGGGAACACTGAAGCTTTCTTT
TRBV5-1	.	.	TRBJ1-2	CASSLGSGRWNYGYTF	TGCGCCAGCAGCTTGGGGTCGGGGCGCTGGAACTATGGCTACACCTTC
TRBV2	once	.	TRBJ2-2	CASRPRDLNTGELFF	TGTGCCAGCAGACCTAGGGACTTAAACACCGGGGAGCTGTTTTTT
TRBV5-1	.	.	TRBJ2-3	CASSFGASVTDTQYF	TGCGCCAGCAGCTTCGGGGCTAGCGTCACAGATACGCAGTATTTT
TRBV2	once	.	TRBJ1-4	CASRERKEKLFF	TGTGCCAGCAGAGAGAGAAAAGAAAAACTGTTTTTT
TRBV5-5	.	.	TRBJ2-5	CASRFAGRLETQYF	TGTGCCAGCAGGTTCGCAGGTCGTTTGGAGACCCAGTACTTC
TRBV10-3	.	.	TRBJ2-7	CAISDRRVSYEQYF	TGTGCCATCAGTGATCGGCGGGTGTCCTACGAGCAGTACTTC
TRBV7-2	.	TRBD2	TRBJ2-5	CASTPGGAETQYF	TGTGCCAGCACCCCGGGGGGAGCAGAGACCCAGTACTTC
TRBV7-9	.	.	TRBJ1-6	CASSGRQPNSPLHF	TGTGCCAGCAGCGGTCGGCAGCCTAATTCACCCCTCCACTTT
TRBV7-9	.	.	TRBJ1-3	CASSSNTIYF	TGTGCCAGCAGCTCAAACACCATATATTTT
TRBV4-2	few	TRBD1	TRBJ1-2	CASSPDRDGYTF	TGTGCCAGCAGCCCGGACAGGGATGGCTACACCTTC
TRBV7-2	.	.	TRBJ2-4	CASSLGGSKNIQYF	TGTGCCAGCAGCTTAGGAGGGTCCAAAAACATTCAGTACTTC
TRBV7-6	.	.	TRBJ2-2	CASSPHLSGELFF	TGTGCCAGCAGCCCACACCTTTCCGGGGAGCTGTTTTTT
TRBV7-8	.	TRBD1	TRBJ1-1	CASSLVPGGVNTEAFF	TGTGCCAGCAGCTTAGTCCCAGGGGGTGTGAACACTGAAGCTTTCTTT
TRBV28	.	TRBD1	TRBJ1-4	CASSPIGQDATNEKLFF	TGTGCCAGCAGTCCCATCGGACAGGACGCAACTAATGAAAAACTGTTTTTT
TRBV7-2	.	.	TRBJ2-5	CASSAPPQETQYF	TGTGCCAGCAGCGCCCCCCCGCAAGAGACCCAGTACTTC
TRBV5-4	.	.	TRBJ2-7	CASSPRNDLYEQYF	TGTGCCAGCAGTCCCCGGAACGACCTTTACGAGCAGTACTTC
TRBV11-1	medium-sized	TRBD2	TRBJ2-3	CASSATSGSTDTQYF	TGTGCCAGCAGCGCAACTAGCGGAAGCACAGATACGCAGTATTTT
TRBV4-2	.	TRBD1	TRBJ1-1	CASSQERTGGFTEAFF	TGTGCCAGCAGCCAAGAACGGACAGGGGGGTTCACTGAAGCTTTCTTT
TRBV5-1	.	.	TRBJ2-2	CASSLELSNTGELFF	TGCGCCAGCAGCTTGGAACTTTCGAACACCGGGGAGCTGTTTTTT
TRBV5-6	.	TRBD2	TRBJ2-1	CASSLGLARDEQFF	TGTGCCAGCAGCTTGGGACTAGCGAGGGATGAGCAGTTCTTC
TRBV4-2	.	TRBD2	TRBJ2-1	CASSQIRSGGLYLEQFF	TGTGCCAGCAGCCAGATCCGTAGCGGGGGACTATATTTGGAGCAGTTCTTC